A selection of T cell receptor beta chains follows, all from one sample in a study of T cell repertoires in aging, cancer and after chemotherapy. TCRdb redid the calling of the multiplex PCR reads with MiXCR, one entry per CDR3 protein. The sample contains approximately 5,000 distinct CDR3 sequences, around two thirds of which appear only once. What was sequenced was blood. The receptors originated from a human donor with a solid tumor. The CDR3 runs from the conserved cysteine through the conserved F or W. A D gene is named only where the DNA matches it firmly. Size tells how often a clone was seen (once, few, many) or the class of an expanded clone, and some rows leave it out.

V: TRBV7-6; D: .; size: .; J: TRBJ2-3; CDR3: CASSLAFGSGTDTQYF; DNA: TGTGCCAGCAGCTTAGCTTTTGGAAGTGGCACAGATACGCAGTATTTT
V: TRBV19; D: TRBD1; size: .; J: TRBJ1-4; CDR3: CASTDRGQSEKLFF; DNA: TGTGCCAGCACAGACAGGGGGCAGAGTGAAAAACTGTTTTTT
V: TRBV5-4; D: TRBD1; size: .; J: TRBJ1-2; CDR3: CASSPGYPAGQATNYGYTF; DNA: TGTGCCAGCAGCCCAGGGTACCCCGCGGGACAGGCGACGAACTATGGCTACACCTTC
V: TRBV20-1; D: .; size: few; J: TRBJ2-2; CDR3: CSARDWRTDTGELFF; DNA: TGCAGTGCTAGAGATTGGAGGACAGACACCGGGGAGCTGTTTTTT
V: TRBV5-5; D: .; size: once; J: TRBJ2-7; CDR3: CASSPFGGGVHKQYF; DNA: TGTGCCAGCAGCCCCTTCGGAGGGGGCGTCCACAAGCAGTACTTC
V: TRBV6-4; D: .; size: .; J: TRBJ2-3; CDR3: CASPWRAPEVLDTQYF; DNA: TGTGCCAGCCCGTGGCGGGCCCCAGAGGTTTTAGATACGCAGTATTTT
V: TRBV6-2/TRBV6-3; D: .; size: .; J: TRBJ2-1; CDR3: CASSDLLKSEQFF; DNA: TGTGCCAGCAGCGACTTACTCAAGTCTGAGCAGTTCTTC
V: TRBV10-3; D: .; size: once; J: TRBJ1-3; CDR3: CAISKRPEQGSGNTIYF; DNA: TGTGCCATCAGTAAACGGCCTGAACAGGGCTCTGGAAACACCATATATTTT
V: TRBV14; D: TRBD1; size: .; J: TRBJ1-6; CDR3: CASTTGGSYNSPLHF; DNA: TGTGCCAGCACTACAGGGGGCTCCTATAATTCACCCCTCCACTTT
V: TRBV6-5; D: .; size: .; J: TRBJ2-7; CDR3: CASCRDETVTYEQYF; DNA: TGTGCCAGCTGTCGAGACGAGACAGTCACCTACGAGCAGTACTTC
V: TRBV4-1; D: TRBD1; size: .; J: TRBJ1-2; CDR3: CASSHVVRDRGRTNYGYTF; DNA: TGCGCCAGCAGCCACGTCGTCCGGGACAGGGGGAGGACTAACTATGGCTACACCTTC
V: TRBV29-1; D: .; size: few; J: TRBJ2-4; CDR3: CSVAGAKNIQYF; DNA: TGCAGCGTTGCTGGGGCCAAAAACATTCAGTACTTC
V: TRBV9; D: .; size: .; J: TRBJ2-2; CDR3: CASSPAGANTGELFF; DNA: TGTGCCAGCAGCCCGGCCGGGGCAAACACCGGGGAGCTGTTTTTT
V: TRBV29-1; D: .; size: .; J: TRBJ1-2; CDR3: CSVGSDGDYGYTF; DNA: TGCAGCGTTGGGTCCGACGGAGACTATGGCTACACCTTC
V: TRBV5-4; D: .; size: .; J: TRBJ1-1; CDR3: CASSLVGHTEAFF; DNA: TGTGCCAGCAGCTTGGTGGGTCACACTGAAGCTTTCTTT
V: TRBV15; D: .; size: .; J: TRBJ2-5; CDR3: CATSIRETQYF; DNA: TGTGCCACCAGCATACGGGAGACCCAGTACTTC
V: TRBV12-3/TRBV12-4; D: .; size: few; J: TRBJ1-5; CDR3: CASSPQGKDQPQHF; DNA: TGTGCCAGCAGTCCTCAGGGTAAGGACCAGCCCCAGCATTTT
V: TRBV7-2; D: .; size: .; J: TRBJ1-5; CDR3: CASSLLGGNQPQHF; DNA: TGTGCCAGCAGTCTGTTGGGGGGCAATCAGCCCCAGCATTTT
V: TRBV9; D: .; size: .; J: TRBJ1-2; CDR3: CASSVGGVGGYTF; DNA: TGTGCCAGCAGCGTAGGAGGGGTCGGTGGCTACACCTTC
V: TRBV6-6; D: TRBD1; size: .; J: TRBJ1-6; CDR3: CASGDSYNSPLHF; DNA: TGTGCCAGCGGGGACAGTTATAATTCACCCCTCCACTTT
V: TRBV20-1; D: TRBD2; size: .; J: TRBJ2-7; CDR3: CSARVSGRSLSYEQYF; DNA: TGCAGTGCTAGAGTGAGCGGGAGGTCCCTCTCCTACGAGCAGTACTTC
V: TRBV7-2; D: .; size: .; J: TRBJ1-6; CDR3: CASSLNTGGRGSPLHF; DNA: TGTGCCAGCAGCTTAAATACGGGGGGACGGGGTTCACCCCTCCACTTT
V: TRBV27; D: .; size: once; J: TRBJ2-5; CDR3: CASKESSGAFQETQYF; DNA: TGTGCCAGCAAAGAGAGCTCGGGGGCATTTCAGGAGACCCAGTACTTC
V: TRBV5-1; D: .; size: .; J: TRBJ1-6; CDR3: CASRIKGNSPLHF; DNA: TGCGCCAGCAGGATAAAGGGAAATTCACCCCTCCACTTT
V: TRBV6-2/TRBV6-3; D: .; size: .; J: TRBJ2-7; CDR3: CASSYPGLPYEQYF; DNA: TGTGCCAGCAGTTACCCGGGACTGCCCTACGAGCAGTACTTC
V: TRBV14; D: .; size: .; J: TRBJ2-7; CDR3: CASSPEDSRSYEQYF; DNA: TGTGCCAGCAGCCCGGAGGACAGTCGATCCTACGAGCAGTACTTC
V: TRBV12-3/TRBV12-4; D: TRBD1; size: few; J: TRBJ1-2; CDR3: CASSPDREANYGYTF; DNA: TGTGCCAGCAGTCCCGACAGGGAAGCCAACTATGGCTACACCTTC
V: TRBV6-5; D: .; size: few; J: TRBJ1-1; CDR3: CASSYSSNTEAFF; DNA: TGTGCCAGCAGTTACAGCTCGAACACTGAAGCTTTCTTT
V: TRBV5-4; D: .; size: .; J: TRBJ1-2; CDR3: CASSHVGPRYNYGYTF; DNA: TGTGCCAGCAGCCACGTAGGGCCTCGGTATAACTATGGCTACACCTTC
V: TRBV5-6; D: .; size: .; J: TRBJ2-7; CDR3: CASSLQGYEQYF; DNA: TGTGCCAGCAGCTTGCAGGGCTACGAGCAGTACTTC
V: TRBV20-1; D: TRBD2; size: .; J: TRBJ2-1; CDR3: CSAREREGNSYNEQFF; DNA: TGCAGTGCTAGAGAACGGGAGGGAAACTCCTACAATGAGCAGTTCTTC
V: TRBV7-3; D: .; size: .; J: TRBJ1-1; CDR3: CASSPREGRNTEAFF; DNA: TGTGCCAGCAGCCCCCGGGAGGGGAGGAACACTGAAGCTTTCTTT
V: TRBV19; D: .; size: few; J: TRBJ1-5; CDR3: CASSIKAGAQPQHF; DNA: TGTGCCAGTAGTATCAAGGCAGGGGCTCAGCCCCAGCATTTT
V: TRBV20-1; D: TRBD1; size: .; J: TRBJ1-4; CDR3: CSARAPSPQGNEKLFF; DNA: TGCAGTGCTAGAGCCCCGTCCCCACAGGGGAATGAAAAACTGTTTTTT
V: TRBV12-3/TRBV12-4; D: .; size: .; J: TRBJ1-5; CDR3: CASSFQGSNQPQHF; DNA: TGTGCCAGCAGTTTCCAGGGCAGCAATCAGCCCCAGCATTTT
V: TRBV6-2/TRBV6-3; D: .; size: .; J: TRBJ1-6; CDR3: CASSYSRSSYNSPLHF; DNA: TGTGCCAGCAGTTACTCGCGGAGCTCCTATAATTCACCCCTCCACTTT
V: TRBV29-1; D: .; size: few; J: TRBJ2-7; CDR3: CSVEGRGNSYEQYF; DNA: TGCAGCGTTGAGGGCAGGGGAAACTCCTACGAGCAGTACTTC
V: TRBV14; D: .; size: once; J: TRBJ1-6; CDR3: CASSQMPGSPLHF; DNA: TGTGCCAGCAGCCAAATGCCTGGATCACCCCTCCACTTT
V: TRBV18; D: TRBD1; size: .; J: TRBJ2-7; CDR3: CASSPPGQGRYEQYF; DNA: TGTGCCAGCTCACCACCGGGACAGGGTCGCTACGAGCAGTACTTC
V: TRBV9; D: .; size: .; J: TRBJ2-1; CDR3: CASSPYSYNEQFF; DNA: TGTGCCAGCAGTCCCTACTCCTACAATGAGCAGTTCTTC
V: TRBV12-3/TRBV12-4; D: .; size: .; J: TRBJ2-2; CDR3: CASRGLEGHGELFF; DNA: TGTGCCAGCAGGGGGCTTGAGGGCCACGGGGAGCTGTTTTTT
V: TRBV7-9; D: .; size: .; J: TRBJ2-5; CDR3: CASTGGRRVETQYF; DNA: TGTGCCAGCACCGGGGGCCGACGTGTTGAGACCCAGTACTTC
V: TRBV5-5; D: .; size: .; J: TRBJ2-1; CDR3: CASSAGGLYNEQFF; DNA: TGTGCCAGCAGCGCCGGGGGGCTCTACAATGAGCAGTTCTTC
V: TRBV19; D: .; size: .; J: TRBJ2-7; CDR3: CASSISENEQYF; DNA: TGTGCCAGTAGTATAAGCGAAAACGAGCAGTACTTC
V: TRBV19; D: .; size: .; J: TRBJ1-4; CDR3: CASTGGRGEKLFF; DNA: TGTGCCAGTACTGGGGGCCGAGGAGAAAAACTGTTTTTT
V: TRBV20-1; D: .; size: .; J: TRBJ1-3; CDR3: CSASNPSGNTIYF; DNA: TGCAGTGCTAGTAACCCGTCAGGAAACACCATATATTTT
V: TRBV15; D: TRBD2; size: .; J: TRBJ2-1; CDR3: CATSRGGLANNEQFF; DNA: TGTGCCACCAGCAGAGGAGGACTAGCGAACAATGAGCAGTTCTTC
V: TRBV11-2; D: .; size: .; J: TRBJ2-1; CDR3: CASSPMAETFNEQFF; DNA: TGTGCCAGCAGCCCCATGGCGGAAACGTTCAATGAGCAGTTCTTC
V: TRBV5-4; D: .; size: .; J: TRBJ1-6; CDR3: CASSLYPSPLHF; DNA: TGTGCCAGCAGCCTTTATCCTTCACCCCTCCACTTT
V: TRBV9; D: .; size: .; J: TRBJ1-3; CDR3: CASSASWDTIYF; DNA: TGTGCCAGCAGCGCCAGTTGGGACACCATATATTTT
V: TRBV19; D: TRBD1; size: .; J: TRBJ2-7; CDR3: CASSYGQGLNEQYF; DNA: TGTGCCAGTAGTTATGGACAGGGGTTGAACGAGCAGTACTTC
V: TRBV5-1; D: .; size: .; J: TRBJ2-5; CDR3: CASSFWGEETQYF; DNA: TGCGCCAGCAGCTTCTGGGGGGAAGAGACCCAGTACTTC
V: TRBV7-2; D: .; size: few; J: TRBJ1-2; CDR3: CASSRDVPYGYTF; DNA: TGTGCCAGCAGTCGGGACGTCCCTTATGGCTACACCTTC
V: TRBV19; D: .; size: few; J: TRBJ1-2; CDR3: CASSIVDYGYTF; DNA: TGTGCCAGTAGTATCGTCGACTATGGCTACACCTTC
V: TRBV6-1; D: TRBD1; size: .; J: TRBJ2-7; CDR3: CASSPTGIEQYF; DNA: TGTGCCAGCAGTCCGACAGGGATCGAGCAGTACTTC